This T cell receptor (beta chain) was captured in a study of blood T cells in healthy people across ages. Points on this clonotype: Its specificity is not known.

This CDR3 spans 15 amino acids. V was clipped by 4 bases and J by 0 bases, with 13 bases between them. Germline CDR1 and CDR2: SQVTM and ANQGSEA. Overall study results and limits: TCR beta diversity was tightly associated with the proportion of naive T cells.

It was with a sample-barcoded 5' primer and a J-beta primer mix that a second PCR of roughly 6 to 11 cycles was run. No fewer than 3 million CDR3-containing paired-end reads came from each sample. TCRdb fed the 5' RACE reads into MiXCR, producing one record per CDR3 protein. The repertoire has approximately 800,000 distinct CDR3 sequences, 58% of them found once; the top ten carry 22%. Sequencing was carried out using blood. The source of this sequence is a young man in good health. This rearrangement joins TRBV29-1 to TRBJ2-1; D call uncertain. CDR3 residues: CSVVLVPSSYNEQFF. DNA for the CDR3: TGCAGCGTTGTTCTAGTCCCTAGCTCCTACAATGAGCAGTTCTTC.